This T cell receptor (beta chain) was retrieved from a study of cytomegalovirus exposure and HLA in healthy donors. The study, taken as a whole, reports: TCR beta chains numbering more than 150 were designated cytomegalovirus-associated. CMV serostatus alone was available as immune exposure information.

The PCR used 60 Vbeta and 13 Jbeta primers. TCRdb's copy holds only in-frame clones and misses some; the assay was immunoSEQ multiplex PCR. The table includes over 120,000 clones, over 70% detected once. Comments on this clone: Its matching antigen is unknown.

The source is a man younger than 40 in good health and CMV-seronegative. Input material: PBMCs.

The CDR3 here is CASSFGSGSGETQYF. CDR3 bases: TGTGCCAGCAGTTTCGGTAGCGGGAGCGGGGAGACCCAGTACTTC. The rearrangement links TRBV27 to TRBJ2-5; TRBD2 matches 9 bases. The V segment lost 3 bases and the J segment 5 bases; nucleotides outside the gene matches: 7. The V gene's germline CDR1 is MNHEY and CDR2 SMNVEV (reference sequence). This CDR3 comprises 15 residues.